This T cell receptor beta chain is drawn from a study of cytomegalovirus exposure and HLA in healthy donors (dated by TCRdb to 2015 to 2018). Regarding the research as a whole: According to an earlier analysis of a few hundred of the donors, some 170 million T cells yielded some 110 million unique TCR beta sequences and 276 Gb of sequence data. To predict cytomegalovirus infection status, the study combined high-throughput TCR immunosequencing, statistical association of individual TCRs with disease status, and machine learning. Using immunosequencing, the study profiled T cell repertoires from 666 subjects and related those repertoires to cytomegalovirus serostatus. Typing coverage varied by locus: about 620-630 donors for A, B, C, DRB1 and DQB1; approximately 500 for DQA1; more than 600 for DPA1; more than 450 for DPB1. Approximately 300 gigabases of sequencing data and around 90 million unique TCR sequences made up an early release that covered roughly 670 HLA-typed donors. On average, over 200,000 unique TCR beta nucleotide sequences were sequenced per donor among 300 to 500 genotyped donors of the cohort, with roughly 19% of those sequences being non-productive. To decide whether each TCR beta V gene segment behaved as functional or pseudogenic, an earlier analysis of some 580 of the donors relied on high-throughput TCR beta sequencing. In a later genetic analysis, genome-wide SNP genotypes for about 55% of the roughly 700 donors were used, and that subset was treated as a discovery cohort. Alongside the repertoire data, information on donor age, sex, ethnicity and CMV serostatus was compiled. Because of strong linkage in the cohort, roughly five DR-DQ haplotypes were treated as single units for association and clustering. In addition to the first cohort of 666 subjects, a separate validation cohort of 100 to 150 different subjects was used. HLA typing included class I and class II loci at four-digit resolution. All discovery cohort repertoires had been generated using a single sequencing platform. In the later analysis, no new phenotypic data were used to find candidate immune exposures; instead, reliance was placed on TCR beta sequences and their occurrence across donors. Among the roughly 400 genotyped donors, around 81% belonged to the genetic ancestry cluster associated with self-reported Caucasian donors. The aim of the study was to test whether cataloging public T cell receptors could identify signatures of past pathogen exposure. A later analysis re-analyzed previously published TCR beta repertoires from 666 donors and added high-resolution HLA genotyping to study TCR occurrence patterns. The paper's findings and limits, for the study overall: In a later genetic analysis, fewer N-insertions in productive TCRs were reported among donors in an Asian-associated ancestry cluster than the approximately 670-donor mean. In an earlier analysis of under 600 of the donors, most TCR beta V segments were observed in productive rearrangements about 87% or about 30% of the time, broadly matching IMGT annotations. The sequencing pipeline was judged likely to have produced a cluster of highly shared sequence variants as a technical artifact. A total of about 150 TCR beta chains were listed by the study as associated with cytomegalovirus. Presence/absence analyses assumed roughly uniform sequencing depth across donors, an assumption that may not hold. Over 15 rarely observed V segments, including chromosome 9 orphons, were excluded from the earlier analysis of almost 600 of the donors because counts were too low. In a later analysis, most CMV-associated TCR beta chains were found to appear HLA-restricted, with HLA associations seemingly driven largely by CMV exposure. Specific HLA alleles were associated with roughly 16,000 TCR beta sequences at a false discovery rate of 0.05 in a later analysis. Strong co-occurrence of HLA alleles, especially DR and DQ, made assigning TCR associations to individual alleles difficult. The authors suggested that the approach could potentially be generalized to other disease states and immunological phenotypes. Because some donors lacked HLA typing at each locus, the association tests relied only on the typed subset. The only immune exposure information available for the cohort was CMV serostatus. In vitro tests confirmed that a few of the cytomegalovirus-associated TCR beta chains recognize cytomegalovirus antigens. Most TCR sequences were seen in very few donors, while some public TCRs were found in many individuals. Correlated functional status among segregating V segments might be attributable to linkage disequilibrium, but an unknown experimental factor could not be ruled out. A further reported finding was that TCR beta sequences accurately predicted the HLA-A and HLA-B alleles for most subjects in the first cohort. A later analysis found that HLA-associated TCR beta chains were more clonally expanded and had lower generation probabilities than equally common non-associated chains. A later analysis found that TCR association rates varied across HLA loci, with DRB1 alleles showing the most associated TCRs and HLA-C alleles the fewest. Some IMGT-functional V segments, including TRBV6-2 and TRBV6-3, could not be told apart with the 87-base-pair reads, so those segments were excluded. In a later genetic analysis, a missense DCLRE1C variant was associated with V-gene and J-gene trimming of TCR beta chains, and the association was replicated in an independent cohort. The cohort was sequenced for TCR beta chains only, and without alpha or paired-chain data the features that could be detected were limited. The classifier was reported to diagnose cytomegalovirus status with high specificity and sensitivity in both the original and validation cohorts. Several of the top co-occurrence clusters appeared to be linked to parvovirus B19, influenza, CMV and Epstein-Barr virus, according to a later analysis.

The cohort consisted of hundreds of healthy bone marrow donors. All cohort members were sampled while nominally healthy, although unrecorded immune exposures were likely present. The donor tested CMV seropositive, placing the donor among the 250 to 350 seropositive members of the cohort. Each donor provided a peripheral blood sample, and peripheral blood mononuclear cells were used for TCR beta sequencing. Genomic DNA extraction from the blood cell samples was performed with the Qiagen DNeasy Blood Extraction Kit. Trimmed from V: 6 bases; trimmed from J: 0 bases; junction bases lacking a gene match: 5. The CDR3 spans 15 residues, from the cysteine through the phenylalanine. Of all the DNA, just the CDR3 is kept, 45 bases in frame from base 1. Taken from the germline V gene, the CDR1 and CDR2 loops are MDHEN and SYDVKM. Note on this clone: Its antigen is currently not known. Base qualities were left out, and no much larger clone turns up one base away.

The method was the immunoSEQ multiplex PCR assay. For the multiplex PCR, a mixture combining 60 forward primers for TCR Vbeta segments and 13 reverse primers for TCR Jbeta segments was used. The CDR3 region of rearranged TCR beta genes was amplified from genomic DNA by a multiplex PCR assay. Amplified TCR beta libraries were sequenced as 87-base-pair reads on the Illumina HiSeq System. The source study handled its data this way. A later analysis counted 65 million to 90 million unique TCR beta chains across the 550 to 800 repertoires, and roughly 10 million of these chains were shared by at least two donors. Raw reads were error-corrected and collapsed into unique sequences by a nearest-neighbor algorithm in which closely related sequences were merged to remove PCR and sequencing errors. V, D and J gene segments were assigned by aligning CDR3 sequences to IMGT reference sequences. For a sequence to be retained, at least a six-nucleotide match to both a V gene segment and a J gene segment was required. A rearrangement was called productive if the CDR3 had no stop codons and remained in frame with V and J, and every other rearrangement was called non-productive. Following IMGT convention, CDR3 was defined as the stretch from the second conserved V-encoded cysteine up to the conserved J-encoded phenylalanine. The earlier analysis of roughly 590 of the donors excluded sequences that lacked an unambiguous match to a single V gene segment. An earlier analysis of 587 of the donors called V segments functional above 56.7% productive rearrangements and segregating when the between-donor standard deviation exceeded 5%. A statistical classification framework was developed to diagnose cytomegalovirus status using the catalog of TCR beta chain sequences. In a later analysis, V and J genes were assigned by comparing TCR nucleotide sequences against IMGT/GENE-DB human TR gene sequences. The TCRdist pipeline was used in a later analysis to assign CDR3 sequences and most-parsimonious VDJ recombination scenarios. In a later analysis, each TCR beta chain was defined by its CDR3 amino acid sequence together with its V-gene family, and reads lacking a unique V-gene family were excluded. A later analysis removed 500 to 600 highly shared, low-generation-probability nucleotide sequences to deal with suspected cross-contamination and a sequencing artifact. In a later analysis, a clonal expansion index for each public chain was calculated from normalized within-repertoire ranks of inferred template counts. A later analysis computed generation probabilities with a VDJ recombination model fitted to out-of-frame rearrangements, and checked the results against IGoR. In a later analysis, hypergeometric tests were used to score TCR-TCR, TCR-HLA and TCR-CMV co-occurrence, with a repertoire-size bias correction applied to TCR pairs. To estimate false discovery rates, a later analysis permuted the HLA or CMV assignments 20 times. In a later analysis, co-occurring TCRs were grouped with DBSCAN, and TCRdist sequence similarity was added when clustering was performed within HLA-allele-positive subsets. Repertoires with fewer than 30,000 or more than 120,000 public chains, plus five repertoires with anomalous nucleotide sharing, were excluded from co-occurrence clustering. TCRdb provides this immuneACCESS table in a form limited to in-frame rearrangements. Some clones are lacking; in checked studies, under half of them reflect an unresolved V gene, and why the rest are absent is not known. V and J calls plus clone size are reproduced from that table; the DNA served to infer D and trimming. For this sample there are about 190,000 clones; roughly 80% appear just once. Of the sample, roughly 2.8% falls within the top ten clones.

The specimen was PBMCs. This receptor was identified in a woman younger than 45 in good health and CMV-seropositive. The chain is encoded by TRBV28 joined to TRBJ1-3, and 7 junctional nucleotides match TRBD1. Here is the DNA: TGTGCCAGCAGCGACGGGACAGTCTCTGGAAACACCATATATTTT. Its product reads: CASSDGTVSGNTIYF.